This T cell receptor beta chain was retrieved from a study of regulatory T cells in long-lasting Graves disease. Regarding the study as a whole: Patients with persistent disease showed a bias toward TRBV28, TRBJ1-2 and TRBJ2-5.

In the case of this clonotype: Its antigen is unidentified.

Time point in this sample: newly diagnosed GD, antithyroid drugs for less than 3 months. RNA extracted from PBMCs served as the sequencing template. The patients included were those that came from an endocrinology department in Xi'an, China. The junction had 7 bases not matched to a gene; V was cut back by 7 bases and J by 8 bases. The germline V gene encodes CDR1 LNHDA and CDR2 SQIVND (reference sequence). This CDR3 is built from 12 residues. Library construction for TCR beta used iRepertoire HTBI primers and Arm-PCR of CDR3 regions. One entry per CDR3 protein, called by TCRdb with MiXCR from the multiplex PCR reads. This repertoire shows a few hundred thousand distinct CDR3 sequences, 12% found once; its top ten account for 15% to 20%. The sample was also reused in another study, on T cells in Graves' hyperthyroidism and ophthalmopathy.

The J gene is TRBJ1-2, the V gene TRBV19; 7 bases fit TRBD1. The receptor was derived from a woman under 30 with Graves disease. The material sequenced was peripheral blood mononuclear cells (PBMCs), taken at new diagnosis, from a patient treated with antithyroid drugs. The chain's CDR3 is CASTRGGRGYTF. CDR3 DNA: TGTGCCAGTACTCGAGGGGGCCGGGGCTACACCTTC.